Listed below are T cell receptor beta chains from one sample, sequenced in a study of regulatory T cells in long-lasting Graves disease. TCRdb re-derived calls from the multiplex PCR reads in MiXCR, one entry per CDR3 protein. The sample lists approximately 350,000 distinct CDR3 sequences, roughly 24% occurring once. Sequenced here: peripheral blood mononuclear cells (PBMCs), sampled when the disease was refractory, from a patient treated with antithyroid drugs. These receptors were collected from a woman between 40 and 50 years old with Graves disease. Both conserved end residues are part of each CDR3. Each record gives: clone size, D gene, V gene, J gene, CDR3 DNA, CDR3 protein. The D gene is left open where the match is weak. Clone size is stated in some rows and not others, as once, few, many or a class when expanded.

many	-	TRBV20-1	TRBJ1-2	TGCAGTGCTAGATCGGCGGCAGGGTTGTATGGCTACACCTTC	CSARSAAGLYGYTF
-	-	TRBV2	TRBJ2-2	TGTGCCAGCAGCTTAGGTCGTTTAACCGGGGAGCTGTTTTTT	CASSLGRLTGELFF
many	TRBD2	TRBV11-3	TRBJ2-7	TGTGCCAGCAGCACGGAGGGACTACTGTACGAGCAGTACTTC	CASSTEGLLYEQYF
many	-	TRBV11-2	TRBJ1-1	TGTGCCAGCAGCTTGATGGGTTCGGGTGAAGCTTTCTTT	CASSLMGSGEAFF
few	-	TRBV5-6	TRBJ1-1	TGTGCCAGCAGATCACAGGGAAGCACTGAAGCTTTCTTT	CASRSQGSTEAFF
-	TRBD1	TRBV14	TRBJ1-1	TGTGCCAGCAGCCCGTACTCGCCATTACAGGGGACTGAAGCTTTCTTT	CASSPYSPLQGTEAFF
-	-	TRBV7-8	TRBJ2-2	TGTGCCAGCAGCGGGCGTGTGGTCGGGGAGCTGTTTTTT	CASSGRVVGELFF
-	-	TRBV2	TRBJ2-1	TGTGCCAGCAGTTATCCTGGGGCCGACGTATCGTTCGCTTGGGATGAGCAGTTCTTC	CASSYPGADVSFAWDEQFF
-	TRBD2	TRBV5-1	TRBJ2-2	TGCGCCAGCAGCAGCGGGGCGATCACCGGGGAGCTGTTTTTT	CASSSGAITGELFF
few	TRBD1	TRBV12-3/TRBV12-4	TRBJ2-1	TGTGCCAGCAGCCCCCGGTGGGACAGGGGGCATGAGCAGTTCTTC	CASSPRWDRGHEQFF